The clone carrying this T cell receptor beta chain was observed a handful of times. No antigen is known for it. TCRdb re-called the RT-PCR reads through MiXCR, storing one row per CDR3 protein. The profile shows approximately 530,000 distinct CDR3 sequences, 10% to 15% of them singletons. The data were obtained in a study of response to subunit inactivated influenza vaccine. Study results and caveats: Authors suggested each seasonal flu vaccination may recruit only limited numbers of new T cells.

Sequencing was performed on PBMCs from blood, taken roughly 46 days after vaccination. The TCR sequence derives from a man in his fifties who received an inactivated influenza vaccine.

In DNA, the CDR3 is TGCAGTGCTAGAGATCCCGGCAAGCGGGCTTACAATGAGCAGTTCTTC. Protein sequence: CSARDPGKRAYNEQFF. This chain connects TRBV20-1 to TRBJ2-1, with D perhaps TRBD2 (6 bases). V was cut by 0 bases and J by 4 bases, with 16 bases left in between. Per germline, CDR1 DFQATT and CDR2 SNEGSKA (reference sequence). The CDR3 extends over 16 amino acids.